Listed below are T cell receptor beta chains from one sample, sequenced in a study of T cells in Graves' hyperthyroidism and ophthalmopathy. In TCRdb, the multiplex PCR reads were re-called with MiXCR into one record per CDR3 protein. The sample lists fewer than 550,000 distinct CDR3 sequences, 15% to 18% occurring once. The sample comprised blood. The receptors were sampled from a woman between 18 and 29 years old with Graves' hyperthyroidism. Both conserved end residues are trimmed from each CDR3.

cdr3_length: 11
j_call: TRBJ2-1
v_call: TRBV11-2
cdr3_aa: ASSLGSSFEQF

cdr3_length: 12
j_call: TRBJ1-2
v_call: TRBV11-2
cdr3_aa: ASSSSGGAGGYT

cdr3_length: 16
j_call: TRBJ2-4
v_call: TRBV6-1
cdr3_aa: ASSRAPGGTLAKNIQY

cdr3_length: 12
j_call: TRBJ2-1
v_call: TRBV11-3
cdr3_aa: ASSLDGFYNEQF

cdr3_length: 12
j_call: TRBJ2-7
v_call: TRBV2
cdr3_aa: ASRAGTQSYEQY

cdr3_length: 10
j_call: TRBJ2-3
v_call: TRBV20-1
cdr3_aa: SAGDSEDTQY

cdr3_length: 14
j_call: TRBJ2-1
v_call: TRBV28
cdr3_aa: ASSPPTGTNYNEQF

cdr3_length: 13
j_call: TRBJ2-7
v_call: TRBV13
cdr3_aa: ASSLGGPPGYEQY

cdr3_length: 12
j_call: TRBJ2-2
v_call: TRBV6-2/TRBV6-3
cdr3_aa: ASSYSHHTGELF

cdr3_length: 13
j_call: TRBJ2-3
v_call: TRBV10-3
cdr3_aa: AISERGAGADTQY

cdr3_length: 12
j_call: TRBJ2-7
v_call: TRBV25-1
cdr3_aa: ASSAQVGDYEQY

cdr3_length: 13
j_call: TRBJ2-1
v_call: TRBV3-1
cdr3_aa: ASSQGGLGGNGQF

cdr3_length: 11
j_call: TRBJ1-1
v_call: TRBV4-1
cdr3_aa: ASSPFRWTEAF

cdr3_length: 13
j_call: TRBJ1-2
v_call: TRBV28
cdr3_aa: ASSSDRGQNYGYT

cdr3_length: 12
j_call: TRBJ1-2
v_call: TRBV19
cdr3_aa: ASSFDRAYGFYT

cdr3_length: 12
j_call: TRBJ2-2
v_call: TRBV6-1
cdr3_aa: ASRTSGNTGELF

cdr3_length: 14
j_call: TRBJ2-4
v_call: TRBV6-1
cdr3_aa: ASSEHVAGPKNIQY

cdr3_length: 12
j_call: TRBJ2-5
v_call: TRBV11-1
cdr3_aa: TSSRQVSGETQY

cdr3_length: 12
j_call: TRBJ1-2
v_call: TRBV6-2/TRBV6-3
cdr3_aa: ASRLARDRNGYT

cdr3_length: 13
j_call: TRBJ2-3
v_call: TRBV5-1
cdr3_aa: ASSTHGQGADTQY

cdr3_length: 11
j_call: TRBJ1-1
v_call: TRBV12-3/TRBV12-4
cdr3_aa: ASTMAGPREAF

cdr3_length: 13
j_call: TRBJ2-1
v_call: TRBV4-1
cdr3_aa: ASSQLNGRDSEQF

cdr3_length: 16
j_call: TRBJ2-1
v_call: TRBV20-1
cdr3_aa: SARVSSGDRGLRNEQF

cdr3_length: 12
j_call: TRBJ2-1
v_call: TRBV11-2
cdr3_aa: ASSLKLTMDEQF

cdr3_length: 11
j_call: TRBJ2-5
v_call: TRBV14
cdr3_aa: ASSHRPQETQY

cdr3_length: 15
j_call: TRBJ2-1
v_call: TRBV11-2
cdr3_aa: ASSPAKISTGYNEQF

cdr3_length: 15
j_call: TRBJ1-1
v_call: TRBV18
cdr3_aa: ASSPRGTGGANTEAF

cdr3_length: 12
j_call: TRBJ1-5
v_call: TRBV3-1
cdr3_aa: ASSQAGGNQPQH

cdr3_length: 11
j_call: TRBJ2-1
v_call: TRBV7-9
cdr3_aa: ASRDLNYNEQF

cdr3_length: 13
j_call: TRBJ1-6
v_call: TRBV18
cdr3_aa: ASSRGAGESSPLH

cdr3_length: 13
j_call: TRBJ2-7
v_call: TRBV12-3/TRBV12-4
cdr3_aa: ASSLDGLSSYEQY

cdr3_length: 11
j_call: TRBJ1-1
v_call: TRBV6-1
cdr3_aa: ASRLNGVTEAF

cdr3_length: 16
j_call: TRBJ1-1
v_call: TRBV7-8
cdr3_aa: ASSLGQGVMGRNTEAF

cdr3_length: 13
j_call: TRBJ1-1
v_call: TRBV7-6
cdr3_aa: ASSLDMGMNTEAF

cdr3_length: 10
j_call: TRBJ2-7
v_call: TRBV20-1
cdr3_aa: SARFSPYEQY

cdr3_length: 11
j_call: TRBJ2-5
v_call: TRBV20-1
cdr3_aa: SAFERGQETQY

cdr3_length: 12
j_call: TRBJ2-1
v_call: TRBV13
cdr3_aa: ASRRGTHFNEQF

cdr3_length: 12
j_call: TRBJ1-5
v_call: TRBV6-1
cdr3_aa: ASSGTGGVQPQH

cdr3_length: 12
j_call: TRBJ2-3
v_call: TRBV5-1
cdr3_aa: ASSLGVIRDTQY

cdr3_length: 12
j_call: TRBJ2-2
v_call: TRBV15
cdr3_aa: ATSRPTETGELF

cdr3_length: 14
j_call: TRBJ2-3
v_call: TRBV4-2
cdr3_aa: ASSYGQGGGTDTQY

cdr3_length: 15
j_call: TRBJ2-1
v_call: TRBV4-3
cdr3_aa: ASSQVFDLSSYNEQF

cdr3_length: 15
j_call: TRBJ2-1
v_call: TRBV2
cdr3_aa: ASSGPGLAGGRDEQF

cdr3_length: 12
j_call: TRBJ2-7
v_call: TRBV18
cdr3_aa: ASSASGTHYEQY

cdr3_length: 16
j_call: TRBJ2-7
v_call: TRBV2
cdr3_aa: ASSERLAGKSNSYEQY

cdr3_length: 14
j_call: TRBJ2-7
v_call: TRBV6-1
cdr3_aa: ASSESVIGGYYEQY

cdr3_length: 13
j_call: TRBJ1-1
v_call: TRBV2
cdr3_aa: ASTRPPPPEAEAF

cdr3_length: 18
j_call: TRBJ2-1
v_call: TRBV4-1
cdr3_aa: ASSHLGLAGPFYSRNEQF

cdr3_length: 11
j_call: TRBJ2-7
v_call: TRBV27
cdr3_aa: ASSLSPAYEQY

cdr3_length: 11
j_call: TRBJ2-2
v_call: TRBV3-1
cdr3_aa: ASSQAETGELF

cdr3_length: 12
j_call: TRBJ1-1
v_call: TRBV18
cdr3_aa: ASSPPGLGTEAF

cdr3_length: 14
j_call: TRBJ2-1
v_call: TRBV6-4
cdr3_aa: ASSDQAAGGYNEQF

cdr3_length: 9
j_call: TRBJ2-1
v_call: TRBV30
cdr3_aa: AWSPRGRQF

cdr3_length: 12
j_call: TRBJ2-7
v_call: TRBV13
cdr3_aa: ASSPTTPRDEQY

cdr3_length: 14
j_call: TRBJ2-1
v_call: TRBV18
cdr3_aa: ASSRGQGSSYNEQF

cdr3_length: 12
j_call: TRBJ1-5
v_call: TRBV11-2
cdr3_aa: ASSLGPINQPQH

cdr3_length: 13
j_call: TRBJ1-5
v_call: TRBV2
cdr3_aa: ASSVWQGSNQPQH

cdr3_length: 13
j_call: TRBJ2-3
v_call: TRBV6-1
cdr3_aa: ASSYELPPRDTQY

cdr3_length: 15
j_call: TRBJ2-3
v_call: TRBV28
cdr3_aa: ASSFPGTGLSTDTQY